This T cell receptor beta chain was sequenced during a study of blood T cell repertoires in COVID-19 (dated by TCRdb to 2018 to 2020). A note on the overall study: Collaborator samples came from the United States, Italy and Spain and covered acute and convalescent phases of COVID-19. The prospective study material was composed of cDNA or gDNA derived from T cells, B-cell-depleted T cells, or PBMCs. Deeply sampled blood TCRbeta repertoires from subjects exposed to, actively infected with, or recovered from COVID-19 were included in the dataset. The repertoires were released in a freely available public database intended as a resource for research on the immune response to SARS-CoV-2. Samples were obtained from the ongoing ImmuneRACE study (first 160 participants) and from approximately 1,200 subjects provided by 6 global collaborators. Sample metadata almost always included a de-identified subject ID, COVID-19 status, age in years and sex. HLA class I and class II types, where available, came from metadata supplied by the sample provider rather than from assay-based typing.

Notes on this clone: Which antigen it targets is not known. Base quality data are lacking; no much larger clone is found one base away.

In Seattle, one collaborating source enrolled patients while the infection was active and tracked those patients longitudinally over the course of disease. Whole blood was collected in K2EDTA tubes by collaborating institutions according to the institutions' own protocols. Collaborator samples were shipped for TCRbeta analysis as frozen whole blood, isolated PBMCs, or DNA extracted from either sample type. TCRbeta CDR3 regions were amplified from genomic DNA using the immunoSEQ Assay, a bias-controlled multiplex PCR. The original methods were these. Within the assay, amplification of reference gene primers was used to estimate how many nucleated cells each sample contained. To quantify the absolute abundance of each unique TCRbeta CDR3 rearrangement, sequence reads were collapsed and filtered. For each sample, productive Simpson clonality was calculated as the square root of Simpson's diversity index across productive rearrangements. TCRdb took over this immuneACCESS table, retaining in-frame rearrangements with V and J assigned. Such tables are incomplete; in checked studies, under half of the missing clones stem from an unresolved V gene, and the remainder is unexplained. Clone size and V and J calls were adopted from that table, with D and trimming inferred from the DNA. The sample data list about 390,000 clones, and 70% to 90% of these were observed just once. The ten largest make up 2.3% of the sample.

Paper-wide results and their limitations: Clinical and demographic metadata were provided uncurated, with the amount varying by source and participant.

There are 13 amino acids in the CDR3, from cysteine to phenylalanine inclusive. The retained sequence is limited to the CDR3, 39 bases, with the frame set at the first base. The trim is 5 bases for V and 3 bases for J, with a gap of 10 bases between the germline ends. Per the germline V gene, MDHEN is the CDR1 and SYDVKM is the CDR2. This sequence uses TRBV28 and TRBJ1-1; the best D guess is TRBD1, with 5 bases matching. The receptor's source is a woman aged 55 to 70 with COVID-19, enrolled during active disease. What was sequenced was peripheral blood. The DNA reads TGTGCCAGCAGTCGCGGAGGGGACACTGAAGCTTTCTTT. Translated, it reads CASSRGGDTEAFF.